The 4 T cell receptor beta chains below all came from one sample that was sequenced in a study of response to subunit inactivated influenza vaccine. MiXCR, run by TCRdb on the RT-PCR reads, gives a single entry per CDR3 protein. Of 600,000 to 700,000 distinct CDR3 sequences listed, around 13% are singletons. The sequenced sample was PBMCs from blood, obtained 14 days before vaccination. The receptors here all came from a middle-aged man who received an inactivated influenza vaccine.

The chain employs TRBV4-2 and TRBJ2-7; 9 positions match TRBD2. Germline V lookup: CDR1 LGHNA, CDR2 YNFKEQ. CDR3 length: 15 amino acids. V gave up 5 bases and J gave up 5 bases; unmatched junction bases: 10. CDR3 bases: TGTGCCAGCAGCTATAGCGGGGGCCAGCGAGACGAGCAGTACTTC. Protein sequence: CASSYSGGQRDEQYF.

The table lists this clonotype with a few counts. CDR3 bases: TGTGCCAGCAGCCAAGACGGGACAAGCTATGGCTACACCTTC. Translating gives CASSQDGTSYGYTF. This chain uses TRBV3-1 with TRBJ1-2; D may be TRBD1 (6 bases). Trimming pared 0 bases from V and 4 bases from J, leaving 9 bases between. The CDR3 covers 14 residues. Germline V CDR1 and CDR2: LGHDT, YNNKEL (reference sequence). Based on the CDR3 plus reference TRBV3-1 and TRBJ1-2, the full variable domain is DTAVSQTPKYLVTQMGNDKSIKCEQNLGHDTMYWYKQDSKKFLKIMFSYNNKELIINETVPNRFSPKSPDKAHLNLHINSLELGDSAVYFCASSQDGTSYGYTFGSGTRLTVV.

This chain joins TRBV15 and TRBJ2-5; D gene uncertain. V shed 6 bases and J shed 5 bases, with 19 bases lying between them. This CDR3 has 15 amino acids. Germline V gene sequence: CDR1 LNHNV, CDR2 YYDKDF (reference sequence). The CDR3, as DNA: TGTGCCACCAGTCCCCCCGGGTGGAGTGGGGAGACCCAGTACTTC. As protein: CATSPPGWSGETQYF. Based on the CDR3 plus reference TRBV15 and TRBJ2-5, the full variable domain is DAMVIQNPRYQVTQFGKPVTLSCSQTLNHNVMYWYQQKSSQAPKLLFHYYDKDFNNEADTPDNFQSRRPNTSFCFLDIRSPGLGDTAMYLCATSPPGWSGETQYFGPGTRLLVL.

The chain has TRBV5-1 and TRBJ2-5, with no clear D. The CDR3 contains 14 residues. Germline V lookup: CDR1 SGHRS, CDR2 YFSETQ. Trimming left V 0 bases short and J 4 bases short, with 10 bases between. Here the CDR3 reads CASSLVASRETQYF. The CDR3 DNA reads TGCGCCAGCAGCTTGGTGGCGAGCAGAGAGACCCAGTACTTC. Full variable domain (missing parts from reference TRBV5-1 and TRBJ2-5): KAGVTQTPRYLIKTRGQQVTLSCSPISGHRSVSWYQQTPGQGLQFLFEYFSETQRNKGNFPGRFSGRQFSNSRSEMNVSTLELGDSALYLCASSLVASRETQYFGPGTRLLVL.